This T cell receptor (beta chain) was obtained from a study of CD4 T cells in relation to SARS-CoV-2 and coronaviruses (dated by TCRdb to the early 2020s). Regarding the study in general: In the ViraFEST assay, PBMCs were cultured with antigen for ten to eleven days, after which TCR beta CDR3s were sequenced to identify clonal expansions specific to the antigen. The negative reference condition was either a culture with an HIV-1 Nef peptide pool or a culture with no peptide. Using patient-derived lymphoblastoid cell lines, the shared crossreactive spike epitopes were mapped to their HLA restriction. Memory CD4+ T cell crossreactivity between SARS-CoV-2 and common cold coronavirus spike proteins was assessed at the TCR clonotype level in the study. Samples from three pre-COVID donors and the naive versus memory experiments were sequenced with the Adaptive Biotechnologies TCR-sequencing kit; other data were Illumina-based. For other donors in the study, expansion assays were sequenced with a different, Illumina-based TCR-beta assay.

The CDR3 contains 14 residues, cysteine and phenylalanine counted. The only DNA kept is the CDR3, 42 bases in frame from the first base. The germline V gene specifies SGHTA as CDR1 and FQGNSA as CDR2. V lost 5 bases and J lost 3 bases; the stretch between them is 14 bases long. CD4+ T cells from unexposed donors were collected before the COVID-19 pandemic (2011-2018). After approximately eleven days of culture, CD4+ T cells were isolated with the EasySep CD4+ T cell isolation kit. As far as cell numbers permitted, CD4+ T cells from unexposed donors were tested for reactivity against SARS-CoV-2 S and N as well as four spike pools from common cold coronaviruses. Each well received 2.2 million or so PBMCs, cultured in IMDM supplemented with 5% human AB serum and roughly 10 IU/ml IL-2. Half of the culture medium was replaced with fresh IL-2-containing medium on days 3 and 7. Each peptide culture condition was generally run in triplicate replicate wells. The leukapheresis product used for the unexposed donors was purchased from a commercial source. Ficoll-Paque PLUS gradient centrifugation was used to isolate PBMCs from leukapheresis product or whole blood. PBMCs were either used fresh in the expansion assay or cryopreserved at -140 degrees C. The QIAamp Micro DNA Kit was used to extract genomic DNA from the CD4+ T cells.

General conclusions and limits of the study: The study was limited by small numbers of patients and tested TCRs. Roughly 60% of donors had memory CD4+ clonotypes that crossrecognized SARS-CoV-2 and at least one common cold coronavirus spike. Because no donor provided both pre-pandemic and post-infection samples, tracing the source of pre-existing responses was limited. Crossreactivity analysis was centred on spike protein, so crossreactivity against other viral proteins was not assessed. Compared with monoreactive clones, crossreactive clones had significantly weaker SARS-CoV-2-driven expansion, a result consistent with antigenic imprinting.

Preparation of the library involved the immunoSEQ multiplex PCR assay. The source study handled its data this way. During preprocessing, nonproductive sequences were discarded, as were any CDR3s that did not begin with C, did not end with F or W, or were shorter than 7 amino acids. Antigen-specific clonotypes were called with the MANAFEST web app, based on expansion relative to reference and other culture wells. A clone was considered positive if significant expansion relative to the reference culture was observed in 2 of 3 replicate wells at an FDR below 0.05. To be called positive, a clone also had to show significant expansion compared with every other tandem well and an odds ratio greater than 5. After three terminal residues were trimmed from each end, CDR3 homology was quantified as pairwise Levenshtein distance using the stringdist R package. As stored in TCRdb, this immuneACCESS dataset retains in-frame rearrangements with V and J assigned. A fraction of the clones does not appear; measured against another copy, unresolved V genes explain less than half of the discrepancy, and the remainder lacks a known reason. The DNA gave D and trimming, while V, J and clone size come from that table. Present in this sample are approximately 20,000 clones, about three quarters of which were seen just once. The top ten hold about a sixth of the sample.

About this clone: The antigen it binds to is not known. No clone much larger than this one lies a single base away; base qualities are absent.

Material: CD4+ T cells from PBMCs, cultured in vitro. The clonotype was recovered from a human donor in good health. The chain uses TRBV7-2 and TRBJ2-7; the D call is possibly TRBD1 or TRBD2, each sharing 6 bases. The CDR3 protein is CASSPEGGLYEQYF. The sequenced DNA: TGTGCCAGCAGCCCTGAGGGGGGACTCTACGAGCAGTACTTC.